These 19 T cell receptor beta chains came from one sample sequenced in a study of Graves' ophthalmopathy and Graves' hyperthyroidism. Scientists amplified the TCR beta CDR3 regions from RNA transcripts. A first-round RT-PCR used HTBI primers, followed by a second-round multiplex PCR. One entry per CDR3 protein, called by TCRdb with MiXCR from the multiplex PCR reads. The sample holds about 620,000 distinct CDR3 sequences, around a fifth seen once. The specimen was peripheral blood. All receptors derive from a woman aged 18-30 years with stable Graves' hyperthyroidism. Some clones in this sample may be carry-over from other donors' samples.

On this clonotype itself: A clone one base away is much larger, so this may be a read error. This rearrangement joins TRBV10-3 to TRBJ1-1; 9 bases are shared with TRBD1. The CDR3 runs 13 residues. Germline V lookup: CDR1 ENHRY, CDR2 SYGVKD. The CDR3 nucleotides read TGTACCACCAAGACAGGGGGAAACACTGAAGCTTTCTTT. Translating gives CTTKTGGNTEAFF.

Only a few counts were recorded for this clonotype. The V gene is TRBV7-8, the J gene TRBJ2-5; 8 positions agree with TRBD2. CDR1 is SGHVS and CDR2 is FQNEAQ in the germline V gene. V lost 5 bases to trimming and J lost 0 bases; unmatched junction nucleotides: 14. The CDR3 extends over 18 amino acids. CDR3 sequence (DNA): TGTGCCAGCAGCCCCGCTTTGGGAGCGGGGGCGCACCAAGAGACCCAGTACTTC. Its protein is CASSPALGAGAHQETQYF.

This clonotype was detected many times. The V call is TRBV24-1, the J call TRBJ2-7, with 7 bases matching TRBD1. Germline loops: CDR1 KGHDR, CDR2 SFDVKD. This CDR3 region has 14 residues. V lost 7 bases, J lost 2 bases, and 7 bases stayed unmatched. CDR3 loop: CATSEGDRPYEQYF. The CDR3 DNA follows: TGTGCCACCAGCGAAGGGGACAGACCCTACGAGCAGTACTTC.

Ten or more counts support this clonotype. This sequence joins TRBV30 and TRBJ1-5; D may be TRBD1 (5 bases). CDR1 and CDR2 from the germline V gene are GTSNPN and SVGIG (reference sequence). The CDR3 has 13 residues. V dropped 1 base and J dropped 6 bases, with 10 bases sitting between them. DNA of the CDR3: TGTGCCTGGAGTGAAAGGGGTGGTCAGCCCCAGCATTTT. Encoded protein: CAWSERGGQPQHF.

This clonotype showed up many times. This chain connects TRBV6-2 or TRBV6-3 to TRBJ1-5, with D uncertain. Deletions cut 1 base from V and 0 bases from J, with 10 bases between. The CDR3 spans 16 residues. The V gene's germline CDR1 is MNHEY and CDR2 SVGEGT. This CDR3 is CASSYYDGNSNQPQHF. CDR3 coding DNA: TGTGCCAGCAGTTACTATGACGGTAATAGCAATCAGCCCCAGCATTTT.

This clonotype was recorded many times. This rearrangement joins TRBV9 to TRBJ2-7, with D perhaps TRBD2 (5 bases). Trimming left V 0 bases short and J 0 bases short, with 19 bases between. CDR3 length: 18 amino acids. CDR1 is SGDLS, CDR2 YYNGEE, per germline. The CDR3 loop reads CASSVDVREGYSSYEQYF. The DNA for the CDR3 is TGTGCCAGCAGCGTAGATGTGCGAGAGGGCTACAGCTCCTACGAGCAGTACTTC.

CDR3 sequence (DNA): TGTGCCAGCAGCTCCCGTATTTCCGGGGAGCTGTTTTTT. Amino acids: CASSSRISGELFF. V is TRBV11-3 and J is TRBJ2-2; no clear D. V lost 4 bases, J lost 6 bases, and 9 bases lay in between. The germline gives CDR1 SGHNT, CDR2 YENEEA. The CDR3 runs to 13 residues. Complete variable domain (other parts from reference TRBV11-3 and TRBJ2-2): EAGVVQSPRYKIIEKKQPVAFWCNPISGHNTLYWYLQNLGQGPELLIRYENEEAVDDSQLPKDRFSAERLKGVDSTLKIQPAELGDSAVYLCASSSRISGELFFGEGSRLTVL.

This clonotype was recorded many times. The chain employs TRBV6-2 or TRBV6-3 and TRBJ2-7; D is tentatively TRBD1 or TRBD2 (5 bases each). This CDR3 comprises 11 residues. V gave up 6 bases and J gave up 5 bases, with 8 bases separating them. The germline gives CDR1 MNHEY, CDR2 SVGEGT. CDR3 nucleotide sequence: TGTGCCAGCAGCAGGGACCACGAGCAGTACTTC. Protein sequence: CASSRDHEQYF.

This chain joins TRBV30 and TRBJ1-1; D is unclear. The CDR3 is 13 amino acids. Per the germline V gene, CDR1 is GTSNPN and CDR2 is SVGIG (reference sequence). V was shortened by 2 bases and J by 5 bases, with 12 bases between the two germline ends. The CDR3 reads CAWSRQGRTEAFF. CDR3 DNA: TGTGCCTGGAGTAGGCAAGGGAGGACTGAAGCTTTCTTT.

This clonotype has a count of ten or more. This sequence joins TRBV29-1 and TRBJ1-2; TRBD1 matches at 8 bases. Germline CDR1 is SQVTM and CDR2 is ANQGSEA. CDR3 length: 12 residues. V lost 7 bases and J lost 12; bases outside the gene matches: 13. CDR3 coding DNA: TGCAGCGCGGAGGGGACAGGCCACCCCCACACCTTC. Translating gives CSAEGTGHPHTF.

This clonotype was seen at least ten times. A junction end diverges from the germline sequence, so it may reflect a read error. V usage is TRBV3-1 and J usage is TRBJ1-2, with TRBD1 identical over 7 bases. From germline, CDR1 is LGHDT and CDR2 YNNKEL (reference sequence). The CDR3 extends over 14 amino acids. The CDR3 region is CASSQGQANYGYTF. CDR3 DNA: TGCGCCAGCAGCCAAGGACAGGCCAACTATGGCTACACCTTC.

A word on this clonotype: As the CDR3 is not closed by the conserved phenylalanine or tryptophan, this likely results from a read error. The chain combines TRBV11-2 with TRBJ2-7; D unclear. CDR1 SGHAT and CDR2 FQNNGV come from the germline V gene. V lost 3 bases, J lost 5 bases, and 11 bases lay in between. The CDR3 runs to 13 residues. The CDR3 loop is CASSFPRDDEQYY. In DNA form, the CDR3 reads TGTGCCAGCAGCTTCCCTCGTGACGACGAGCAGTACTAC.

This clonotype was counted at least ten times. The V call is TRBV7-9, the J call TRBJ2-5, with 12 bases matching TRBD1. The CDR3 spans 17 residues. The germline gives CDR1 SEHNR, CDR2 FQNEAQ (reference sequence). Unmatched junction bases numbered 9, after V lost 3 bases and J lost 4 bases. CDR3 nucleotide sequence: TGTGCCAGCAGCTTGATCCCGGGACAGGGGGCTGGAGAGACCCAGTACTTC. Protein sequence: CASSLIPGQGAGETQYF.

This clonotype came up many times. The CDR3 here is CSVGERGPLTTFF. Written as DNA, the CDR3 is TGCAGCGTGGGTGAAAGAGGACCATTGACAACTTTCTTT. The rearrangement joins TRBV29-1 to TRBJ1-1; D unresolved. This CDR3 region has 13 residues. Germline V gene sequence: CDR1 SQVTM, CDR2 ANQGSEA. V lost 6 bases to trimming and J lost 12 bases, with 23 bases between them. Based on the CDR3 plus reference TRBV29-1 and TRBJ1-1, the full variable domain is SAVISQKPSRDICQRGTSLTIQCQVDSQVTMMFWYRQQPGQSLTLIATANQGSEATYESGFVIDKFPISRPNLTFSTLTVSNMSPEDSSIYLCSVGERGPLTTFFGQGTRLTVV.

The sample holds many counts of this clonotype. This rearrangement joins TRBV12-3 or TRBV12-4 to TRBJ2-7; 7 nucleotides align to TRBD2. Trimming at V came to 8 bases and at J to 6 bases, leaving 10 bases not matched to a gene. The CDR3 is 13 amino acids. CDR3 sequence: CASRIAGVGEQYF. Written as DNA, the CDR3 is TGTGCCAGCCGAATCGCGGGGGTGGGCGAGCAGTACTTC.

This clonotype showed up many times. V usage is TRBV18 and J usage is TRBJ2-7; D remains unclear. The V and J ends lost 3 bases and 3 bases respectively, with 6 bases between them. This CDR3 contains 12 residues. From germline, CDR1 is KGHSH and CDR2 LQKENI. The CDR3 DNA sequence: TGTGCCAGCTCACCCGACTTCTACGAGCAGTACTTC. It codes for CASSPDFYEQYF.

On this clonotype: The junction shows a germline mismatch at one end, possibly a read error. This chain connects TRBV29-1 to TRBJ2-7, with 10 nucleotides matching TRBD2. CDR3 size: 13 residues. Germline V gives CDR1 SQVTM, CDR2 ANQGSEA. The DNA of the CDR3 is TGCAGCGTCGAAGCGGGAGGGGCCTACGAGCAGTACTTC. Its translation: CSVEAGGAYEQYF.

The chain uses TRBV6-1 and TRBJ2-7; 8 bases match TRBD1. The CDR3 runs 14 residues. Unmatched junction bases numbered 3, after V lost 4 bases and J lost 1 base. Germline V CDR1 and CDR2: MNHNS, SASEGT. CDR3 DNA: TGTGCCAGCAGTGGCAGGGGGCAATCCTACGAGCAGTACTTC. It translates to CASSGRGQSYEQYF.

This clonotype was seen repeatedly, ten times or more. The chain uses TRBV29-1 and TRBJ2-5, with 12 bases lining up with TRBD1. With 4 bases clipped from V and 5 bases from J, the junction kept 8 bases outside the gene matches. CDR1 and CDR2 from the germline V gene are SQVTM and ANQGSEA. The CDR3 loop spans 15 amino acids. The CDR3 DNA reads as TGCAGCGTTGTGGGTGGGACAGGGGGCTTGGAGACCCAGTACTTC. Protein product: CSVVGGTGGLETQYF.